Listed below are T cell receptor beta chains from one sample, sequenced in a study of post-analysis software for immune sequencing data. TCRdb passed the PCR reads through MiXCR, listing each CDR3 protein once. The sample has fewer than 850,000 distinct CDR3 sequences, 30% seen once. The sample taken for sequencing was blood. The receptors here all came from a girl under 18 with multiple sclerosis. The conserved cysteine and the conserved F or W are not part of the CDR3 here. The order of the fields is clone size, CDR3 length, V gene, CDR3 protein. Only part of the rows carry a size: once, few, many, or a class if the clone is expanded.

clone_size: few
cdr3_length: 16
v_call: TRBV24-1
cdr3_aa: ATSDQASGSSGANVLT

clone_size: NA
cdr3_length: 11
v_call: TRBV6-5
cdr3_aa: ASSYSALSPLH

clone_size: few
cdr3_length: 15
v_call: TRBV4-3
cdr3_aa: ASSHARQGLNREKLF

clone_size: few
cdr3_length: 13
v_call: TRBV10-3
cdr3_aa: AISGGQGGGEKLF

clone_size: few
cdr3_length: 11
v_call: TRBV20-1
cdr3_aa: SAPGRMNTEAF

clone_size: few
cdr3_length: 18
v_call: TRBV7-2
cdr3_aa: ASSLLRTSGRAYRSYEQY

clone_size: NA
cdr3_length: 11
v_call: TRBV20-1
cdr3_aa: SATARENSPLH

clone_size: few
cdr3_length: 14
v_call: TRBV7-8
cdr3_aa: ASSLRGARGTDTQY

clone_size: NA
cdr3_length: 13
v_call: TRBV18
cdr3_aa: ASSYPTSGNYEQY

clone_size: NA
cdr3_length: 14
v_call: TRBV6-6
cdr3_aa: ASTDPGGGGANVRT

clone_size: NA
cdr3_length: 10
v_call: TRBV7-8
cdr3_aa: ACSLAKGEQY

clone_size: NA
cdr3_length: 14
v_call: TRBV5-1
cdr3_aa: ASRPRGGQLQETQC

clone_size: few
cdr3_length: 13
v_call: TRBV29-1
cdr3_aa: SVVTSGSGSGELF

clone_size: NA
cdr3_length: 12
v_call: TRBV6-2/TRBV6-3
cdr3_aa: ASSSGTGGRGYT

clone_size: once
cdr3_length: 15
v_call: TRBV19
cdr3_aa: ASSISGGNAPDNEQF

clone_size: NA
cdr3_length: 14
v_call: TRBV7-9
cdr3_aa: ASSSGRTREGYGYT

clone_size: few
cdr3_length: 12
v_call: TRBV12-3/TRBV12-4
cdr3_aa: ASSLLHPNQPQH

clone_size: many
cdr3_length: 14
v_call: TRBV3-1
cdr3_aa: ASSRGTSGRSETQY

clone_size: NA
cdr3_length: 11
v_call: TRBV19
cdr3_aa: ASSRQPSYGYT

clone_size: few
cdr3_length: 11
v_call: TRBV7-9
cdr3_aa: ASRDRSTDTQY

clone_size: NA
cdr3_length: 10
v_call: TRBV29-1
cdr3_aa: SVEDRHYGYT

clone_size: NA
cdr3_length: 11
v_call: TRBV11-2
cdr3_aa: ASSLASGQPQH

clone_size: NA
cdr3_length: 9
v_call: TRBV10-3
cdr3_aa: AISTSYEQY

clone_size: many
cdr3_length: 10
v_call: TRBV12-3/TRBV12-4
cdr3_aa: ASRKGWETQY

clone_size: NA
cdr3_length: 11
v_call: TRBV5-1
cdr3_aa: ASRVGGTDTQY

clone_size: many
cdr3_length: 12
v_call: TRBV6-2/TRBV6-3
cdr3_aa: ASMTSGETDTQY

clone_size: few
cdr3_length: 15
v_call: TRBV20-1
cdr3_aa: SASYSSGTSGTDTQY

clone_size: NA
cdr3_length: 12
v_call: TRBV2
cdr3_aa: ASSETGVGNEQF

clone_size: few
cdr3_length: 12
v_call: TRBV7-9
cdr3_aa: ASSSPGLYNEQF

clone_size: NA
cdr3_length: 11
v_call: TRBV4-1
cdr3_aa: ASSQGDRRIQY

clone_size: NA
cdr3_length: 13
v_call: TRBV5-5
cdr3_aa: ASSLAPTSGGKQY

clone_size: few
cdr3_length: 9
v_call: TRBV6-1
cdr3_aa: ASRGTVEQY

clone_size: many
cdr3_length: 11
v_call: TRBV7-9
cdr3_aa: ASSLAAYNEQF

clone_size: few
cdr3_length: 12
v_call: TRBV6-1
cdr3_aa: ASSARVRGYGYT

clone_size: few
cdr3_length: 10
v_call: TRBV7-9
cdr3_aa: ASGAESYEQY

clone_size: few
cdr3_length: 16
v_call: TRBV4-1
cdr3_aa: ASSQIDLGLAEGNEQF

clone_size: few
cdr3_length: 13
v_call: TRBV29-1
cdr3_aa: SVEGLAGHYNEQF

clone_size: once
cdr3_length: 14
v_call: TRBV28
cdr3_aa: ASSPPHSPSGNTIY

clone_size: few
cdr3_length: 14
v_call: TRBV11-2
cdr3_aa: ASSLALAGYQETQY

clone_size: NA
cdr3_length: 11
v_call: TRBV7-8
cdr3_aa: ASSHTNTDTQY

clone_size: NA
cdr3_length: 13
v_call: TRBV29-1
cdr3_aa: SVPLPGPWAETQY

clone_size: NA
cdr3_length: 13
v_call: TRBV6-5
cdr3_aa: ASSYSRYSNQPQH

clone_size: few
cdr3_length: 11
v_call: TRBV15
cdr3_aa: AISDSLDNEQY

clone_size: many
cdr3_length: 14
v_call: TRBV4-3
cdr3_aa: ASSQDWGLAKNIQY

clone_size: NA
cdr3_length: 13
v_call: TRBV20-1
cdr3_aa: SASPTTGRAEKLF

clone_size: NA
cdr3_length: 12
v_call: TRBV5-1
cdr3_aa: ASSLGVEGAEAF

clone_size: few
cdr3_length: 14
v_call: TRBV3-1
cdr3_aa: ASSRRTSGGAHEQF

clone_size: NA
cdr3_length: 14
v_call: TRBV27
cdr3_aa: ASSINRGRGVGGYT

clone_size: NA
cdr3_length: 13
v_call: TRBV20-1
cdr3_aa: SATRPRDQEFEQY

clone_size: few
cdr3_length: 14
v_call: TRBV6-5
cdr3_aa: ASSSDRGRVLETQY

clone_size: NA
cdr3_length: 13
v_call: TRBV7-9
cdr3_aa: ASSLEGAGVYEQY

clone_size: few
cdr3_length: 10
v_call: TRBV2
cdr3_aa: ASSGVTYEQY

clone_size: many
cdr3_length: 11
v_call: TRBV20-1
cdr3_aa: SLLAGVAETQY

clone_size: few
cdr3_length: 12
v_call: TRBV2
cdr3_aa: ASSEAGFAYGYT

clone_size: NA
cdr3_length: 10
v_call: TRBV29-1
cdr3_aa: SVDPRVTEAF

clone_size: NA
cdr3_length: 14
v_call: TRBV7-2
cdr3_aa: ASSSRDRVLGDTQY

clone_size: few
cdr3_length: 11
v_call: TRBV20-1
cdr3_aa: SALSTGASEQY

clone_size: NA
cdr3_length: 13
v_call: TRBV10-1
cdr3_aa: ASSASGSATGELF

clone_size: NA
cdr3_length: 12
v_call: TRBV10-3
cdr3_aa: AISESETGYGYT

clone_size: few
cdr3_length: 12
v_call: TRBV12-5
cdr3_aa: ASVRGAENTEAF